The 9 T cell receptor beta chains in this list originate from one sample, sequenced in a study of CD8 T cells in ankylosing spondylitis. TCRdb used MiXCR to reprocess the 5' RACE reads, holding one entry per CDR3 protein. The sample has 250,000 to 400,000 distinct CDR3 sequences, approximately 10% seen once. The source material was blood, either unsorted or a sorted T cell fraction (not recorded which). These receptors came from a female donor with ankylosing spondylitis or in good health (not recorded which).

Turning to this clonotype: With a much larger clone just one base away, this may be a read error. The V gene is TRBV6-1, the J gene TRBJ2-5; TRBD2 might be the D (6 bases). The germline V gene encodes CDR1 MNHNS and CDR2 SASEGT. V was clipped by 5 bases and J by 9 bases, with 22 bases between them. This CDR3 has 15 residues. The CDR3 DNA is TGTGCCAGCAGTCCCATATCTCAGGACCGGGAGTCCCAGTACTTC. Translating gives CASSPISQDRESQYF.

This clonotype was found a few times. The rearrangement joins TRBV12-3 or TRBV12-4 to TRBJ1-5; perhaps TRBD1 as D (5 bases). V was shortened by 6 bases and J by 5 bases, with 17 bases between the two germline ends. CDR3 length equals 15 residues. CDR3 region: CASSPSLRADQPQHF. The CDR3 DNA reads TGTGCCAGCAGCCCCAGTCTCAGGGCGGATCAGCCCCAGCATTTT.

This clonotype has at least ten counts. The V and J genes are TRBV12-3 or TRBV12-4 and TRBJ2-3; D might be TRBD1 (5 bases). This CDR3 contains 16 residues. V shed 3 bases and J shed 0 bases, with 13 bases lying between them. This CDR3 reads CASSFKTVLSTDTQYF. DNA of the CDR3: TGTGCCAGCAGTTTTAAGACAGTGCTTAGCACAGATACGCAGTATTTT.

About this clonotype: One end of the junction varies from germline; a read error may be responsible. This rearrangement joins TRBV4-2 to TRBJ1-1; D unresolved. Germline V gives CDR1 LGHNA, CDR2 YNFKEQ. This CDR3 has 15 amino acids. For the CDR3, the DNA is TGTGCCAGCACCCAAGGAGTAGCGGTTACCACTGAAGCTTTCTTT. Amino acid sequence: CASTQGVAVTTEAFF.

The table lists this clonotype with many counts. The V and J genes are TRBV12-3 or TRBV12-4 and TRBJ2-2; TRBD2 matches 8 bases. This CDR3 is 17 amino acids long. Trimming removed 7 bases from V and 4 bases from J; junction bases left unmatched: 14. CDR3 loop: CASKYLERELSTGELFF. CDR3 in DNA: TGTGCCAGCAAATATCTTGAGCGGGAGTTGAGCACCGGGGAGCTGTTTTTT.

This clonotype has only a few counts. The rearrangement uses TRBV4-3 and TRBJ2-1; the D is unclear. Between the trimmed V and J ends, which lost 0 bases and 4 bases, there was a span of 13 bases. This CDR3 comprises 16 residues. Germline values: CDR1 LGHNA, CDR2 YSLEER. The CDR3 protein is CASSQEVAEFYNEQFF. CDR3 coding DNA: TGCGCCAGCAGCCAAGAAGTGGCGGAATTTTACAATGAGCAGTTCTTC.

This clonotype has more than one count but fewer than ten. The chain recombines TRBV7-2 with TRBJ2-3; no firm D call. The CDR3 loop spans 13 amino acids. Trimming cost V 5 bases and J 4 bases, with 10 bases left between them. Germline values: CDR1 SGHTA, CDR2 FQGNSA. The CDR3 reads CASSLVSADTQYF. Written as DNA, the CDR3 is TGTGCCAGCAGCCTAGTATCTGCAGATACGCAGTATTTT. Full variable domain (outside the CDR3, taken from reference TRBV7-2 and TRBJ2-3): GAGVSQSPSNKVTEKGKDVELRCDPISGHTALYWYRQSLGQGLEFLIYFQGNSAPDKSGLPSDRFSAERTGGSVSTLTIQRTQQEDSAVYLCASSLVSADTQYFGPGTRLTVL.

This clonotype was seen more than once but under ten times. The chain is built from TRBV3-1 and TRBJ1-6, with D possibly TRBD1 on 5 matching bases. The germline V gene has CDR1 LGHDT and CDR2 YNNKEL (reference sequence). V was clipped by 4 bases and J by 13 bases, with 11 bases between them. The CDR3 is made up of 12 amino acids. The CDR3 sequence is CASSPSGTPLHF. As DNA, the CDR3 is TGTGCCAGCAGCCCATCCGGGACCCCCCTCCACTTT.

This clonotype has only a few counts. The chain uses TRBV29-1 and TRBJ2-4; 12 bases match TRBD1. The CDR3 runs 16 residues. Losses at the gene ends were 0 bases for V and 9 bases for J; bases not matched to a gene: 9. Germline CDR1 reads SQVTM; CDR2 reads ANQGSEA. CDR3 residues: CSVEDLSGQGASIQYF. The DNA for the CDR3 is TGCAGCGTTGAAGATCTGTCGGGACAGGGGGCTTCCATTCAGTACTTC.